The next 23 T cell receptor beta chains were all read from a single sample in a study of OX40 agonist ivuxolimab in advanced cancers. Data came from immunoSEQ multiplex PCR; TCRdb stores just in-frame clones and leaves some out. The sample lists some 79,000 clones, approximately 88% occurring once. Source: CD4+ or CD8+ T cells sorted from blood, taken in a trial of the OX40 agonist ivuxolimab. The source is an adult with an advanced solid tumor such as melanoma, head and neck, liver or kidney cancer.

The V call is TRBV10-3, the J call TRBJ1-5, with TRBD1 as a possible D gene (6 bases). Trimming cost V 6 bases and J 2 bases, with 17 bases left between them. CDR3 length: 16 residues. The germline V gene has CDR1 ENHRY and CDR2 SYGVKD. CDR3 nucleotide sequence: TGTGCCATCAGGCCAGAGGGGGGCCTTGGCAATCAGCCCCAGCATTTT. It translates to CAIRPEGGLGNQPQHF.

V and J are TRBV29-1 and TRBJ1-1; TRBD1 is a possible D gene (5 bases). The germline CDR1 and CDR2 sequences are SQVTM and ANQGSEA. V was cut by 4 bases and J by 0 bases, with 12 bases left in between. The CDR3 is 14 amino acids. The CDR3 loop reads CSVGTAGMNTEAFF. CDR3 nucleotide sequence: TGCAGCGTTGGGACGGCAGGGATGAACACTGAAGCTTTCTTT.

The genes are TRBV30 and TRBJ2-3, with D perhaps matching TRBD2 (5 bases). The germline V and J ends were trimmed by 0 bases and 0 bases, with 10 bases remaining between them. The CDR3 totals 15 residues. The germline CDR1 and CDR2 sequences are GTSNPN and SVGIG (reference sequence). The CDR3 region has the DNA TGTGCCTGGAGTGTGGGCGGGTCTAGCACAGATACGCAGTATTTT. Amino acid sequence: CAWSVGGSSTDTQYF.

This clone was detected only once. The J gene is TRBJ2-5, the V gene TRBV6-1; 9 nucleotides align to TRBD2. The tail of the sequence fits TRBJ2-7 better, so the J call may be wrong. The CDR3 is 14 residues long. Germline V lookup: CDR1 MNHNS, CDR2 SASEGT. The CDR3 region is CASSEASGGYEQYF. CDR3 coding DNA: TGTGCCAGCAGTGAAGCTAGCGGGGGTTACGAGCAGTACTTC.

This clone was recorded once. The V and J genes are TRBV18 and TRBJ2-1, with 9 bases aligning to TRBD2. The ends lost 2 bases at V and 10 bases at J; junction bases unmatched: 9. The germline CDR1 and CDR2 sequences are KGHSH and LQKENI. The CDR3 covers 15 residues. The CDR3 nucleotides read TGTGCCAGCTCACCAAACGCGGGAGGGCTTCAAGAGCAGTTCTTC. Translation: CASSPNAGGLQEQFF.

V is TRBV19 and J is TRBJ2-7; D possibly matches TRBD1 or TRBD2 (6 bases each). The length of the CDR3 is 13 residues. Germline CDR1 reads LNHDA; CDR2 reads SQIVND (reference sequence). Between the trimmed V and J ends, which lost 0 bases and 6 bases, there was a span of 9 bases. CDR3 residues: CASSIDGGLEQYF. CDR3 nucleotide sequence: TGTGCCAGTAGTATAGATGGGGGGCTCGAGCAGTACTTC.

The CDR3 DNA reads TGTGCCAGCAGCCCGAGCACAGATACGCAGTATTTT. Residues: CASSPSTDTQYF. The chain employs TRBV5-4 and TRBJ2-3; D unresolved. There are 12 residues in the CDR3. CDR1 SGHNT and CDR2 YYREEE come from the germline V gene (reference sequence). Trimming took 4 bases from V and 0 from J, leaving 3 bases between them.

The chain employs TRBV7-2 and TRBJ2-5; D call uncertain. The DNA matches TRBJ2-7 better at its end, which makes the J call doubtful. CDR1 and CDR2 from the germline V gene are SGHTA and FQGNSA. The length of the CDR3 is 14 residues. The CDR3 reads CASSLAGPNYEQYF. The CDR3 region has the DNA TGTGCCAGCAGCTTAGCAGGGCCCAACTACGAGCAGTACTTC.

V usage is TRBV5-4 and J usage is TRBJ2-5, with 11 positions matching TRBD2. The V gene end was trimmed by 9 bases and the J gene end by 2 bases; junction bases not matched to a gene: 9. The CDR3 spans 15 residues. The V gene's germline CDR1 is SGHNT and CDR2 YYREEE (reference sequence). In DNA, the CDR3 is TGTGCCATCGGCAGAGGGACTAGCGGTCAAGAGACCCAGTACTTC. This gives the protein CAIGRGTSGQETQYF.

The chain carries TRBV5-4 and TRBJ1-1; 7 positions agree with TRBD1. The CDR3 is 15 residues long. The junction had 7 bases not matched to a gene; V was cut back by 4 bases and J by 1 base. Germline V gives CDR1 SGHNT, CDR2 YYREEE (reference sequence). The CDR3 region has the DNA TGTGCCAGCAGCCCCCAGGGGACAGAGAACACTGAAGCTTTCTTT. It specifies CASSPQGTENTEAFF.

A few counts support this clone. The chain couples TRBV4-1 to TRBJ2-2; 9 bases match TRBD2. The CDR3 sequence is 16 residues long. The germline gives CDR1 MGHRA, CDR2 YSYEKL. Trimming at V came to 4 bases and at J to 5 bases, leaving 8 bases not matched to a gene. This CDR3 is CASSRLAGEGTGELFF. CDR3 sequence (DNA): TGCGCCAGCAGCCGATTAGCGGGAGAAGGTACCGGGGAGCTGTTTTTT.

The chain combines TRBV5-6 with TRBJ1-1, with a tentative D call TRBD1 (5 bases). The V end lost 3 bases, the J end lost 2 bases, and 17 bases lay between the germline ends. CDR3 length equals 16 residues. Germline-derived CDR1 and CDR2 are SGHDT and YYEEEE. CDR3 amino acids: CASSSWLEGRNTEAFF. CDR3 bases: TGTGCCAGCAGCTCTTGGTTGGAGGGGCGTAACACTGAAGCTTTCTTT.

The chain has TRBV20-1 and TRBJ2-5; no definite D call. The CDR3 consists of 10 residues. The germline V gene has CDR1 DFQATT and CDR2 SNEGSKA (reference sequence). With 7 bases removed from V and 5 bases from J, the gap between germline ends came to 8 bases. The CDR3 DNA sequence: TGCAGTGTCGGGTTCGAGACCCAGTACTTC. Its translation is CSVGFETQYF.

The V call is TRBV11-2, the J call TRBJ1-2, with TRBD1 matching 8 bases. V lost 4 bases and J lost 7; bases outside the gene matches: 5. This CDR3 has 13 amino acids. Germline CDR1 reads SGHAT; CDR2 reads FQNNGV. In DNA, the CDR3 is TGTGCCAGCAGCTCGACAGGGGACTTTGGCTACACCTTC. Encoded protein: CASSSTGDFGYTF. Variable domain in full (rest from reference TRBV11-2 and TRBJ1-2): EAGVAQSPRYKIIEKRQSVAFWCNPISGHATLYWYQQILGQGPKLLIQFQNNGVVDDSQLPKDRFSAERLKGVDSTLKIQPAKLEDSAVYLCASSSTGDFGYTFGSGTRLTVV.

The sample holds one count of this clone. V gene TRBV10-2 combines with J gene TRBJ2-7; no clear D gene. Germline V gives CDR1 WSHSY, CDR2 SAAADI. Trimming took 6 bases from V and 0 from J, leaving 3 bases between them. This CDR3 comprises 11 residues. The DNA of the CDR3 is TGCGCCAGCAGCAACTCCTACGAGCAGTACTTC. This gives the protein CASSNSYEQYF.

The chain joins TRBV7-9 to TRBJ2-1; D ambiguous. The CDR3 consists of 17 residues. Trimming removed 4 bases from V and 3 bases from J, with 19 bases in between. Germline V gene data show CDR1 as SEHNR and CDR2 as FQNEAQ (reference sequence). Here the CDR3 DNA reads TGTGCCAGCAGCTCCATAGGACCCCGCTCGGGCTACAATGAGCAGTTCTTC. This encodes CASSSIGPRSGYNEQFF.

This chain links TRBV14 with TRBJ2-1; the D is unclear. This CDR3 is 14 amino acids long. With 1 base removed from V and 7 bases from J, the gap between germline ends came to 11 bases. Germline V gene lookup returns CDR1 SGHDN and CDR2 FVKESK. The CDR3 sequence: CASSQAGFGNEQFF. CDR3 nucleotide sequence: TGTGCCAGCAGCCAAGCTGGGTTCGGAAATGAGCAGTTCTTC.

The count of this clone is one. This chain connects TRBV6-4 to TRBJ2-3; weak D call: TRBD2 (6 bases). The CDR3 sequence is 15 residues long. Trimming took 6 bases from V and 0 from J, leaving 13 bases between them. Germline CDR1 MRHNA, CDR2 SNTAGT. In DNA form, the CDR3 reads TGTGCCAGCAGACCCTTTCGGGAGAGCACAGATACGCAGTATTTT. It yields the protein CASRPFRESTDTQYF.

J is TRBJ2-5 and V is TRBV21-1; the table calls TRBD2, which could not be checked here. TRBV21-1 is a listed pseudogene. The CDR3 extends over 14 amino acids. CDR3 in DNA: TGTGCCAGCAGCTATACGGGAGACCAAGAGACCCAGTACTTC. Residues: CASSYTGDQETQYF.

The chain uses TRBV4-1 and TRBJ2-1; 8 bases fit TRBD2. Germline V gene data show CDR1 as MGHRA and CDR2 as YSYEKL. The J segment lost 8 bases and the V segment lost 1 base, leaving 16 bases of the junction unmatched. The CDR3 is 18 residues long. The CDR3 reads CASSQVAGLAPSADEQFF. As DNA, the CDR3 is TGCGCCAGCAGCCAAGTTGCCGGACTAGCCCCCTCGGCGGATGAGCAGTTCTTC.

This chain links TRBV5-1 with TRBJ1-2, with a possible D match to TRBD1 (6 bases). Germline CDR1 and CDR2: SGHRS and YFSETQ. The V gene lost 1 base and the J gene lost 4 bases, with 14 bases spanning the gap. The CDR3 consists of 15 residues. Written as DNA, the CDR3 is TGCGCCAGCAGCTTGCAGGCAGGGGAATTCTATGGCTACACCTTC. Protein product: CASSLQAGEFYGYTF.

The rearrangement joins TRBV6-1 to TRBJ2-3; 8 nucleotides match TRBD2. Germline CDR1 reads MNHNS; CDR2 reads SASEGT. This CDR3 has 14 amino acids. J gave up 3 bases and V 6 bases, and 5 bases lay outside the gene matches. CDR3 residues: CASRSGSMTDTQYF. The CDR3 bases are TGTGCCAGCAGGAGCGGGAGTATGACAGATACGCAGTATTTT.

The genes are TRBV27 and TRBJ2-7, with a possible D match to TRBD2 (5 bases). CDR3 length: 18 amino acids. The germline V gene has CDR1 MNHEY and CDR2 SMNVEV (reference sequence). Trimming took 6 bases from V and 3 from J, leaving 27 bases between them. CDR3 protein: CASSNLPGGGGLIYEQYF. The CDR3 nucleotides are TGTGCCAGCAGCAACCTCCCGGGTGGAGGCGGACTTATCTACGAGCAGTACTTC.